This T cell receptor beta chain comes out of a study of T cells after yellow fever vaccination (dated by TCRdb to about 2019). Context from the whole study: Libraries from fractions with low cell numbers were prepared with the SMART-Seq v4 Ultra Low Input RNA kit. Bulk TCR alpha and beta repertoires were sequenced longitudinally to track T-cell clones before and after primary and booster YFV17D yellow fever vaccination. Two healthy male donors, one aged 18 to 30 and one aged 30 to 40 years, made up the cohort. Bulk PBMC replicates and cell subsets were isolated from blood drawn at multiple timepoints before and after both primary and secondary immunization. General study outcomes and caveats: Most clones expanded after primary vaccination were re-detected after the booster (approximately 96% of CD4 and about nine tenths of CD8), suggesting broad memory maintenance. Compared with the primary T-cell response, the secondary T-cell response was weaker but faster, peaking on day 5 rather than day 15. Because the study included only a couple of donors, the extent to which the findings can be generalized is limited. FACS-sorted repertoires could contain abundant contaminating clonotypes from the bulk population, so computational filtering was required. A small fraction of clonotypes appeared in both the CD4 and CD8 compartments, likely as a result of convergent recombination.

TCR cDNA was synthesized by 5'RACE template switching, which introduced a universal primer site and unique molecular identifiers. cDNA synthesis was primed from both the TCR alpha and TCR beta constant segments. Libraries were amplified in two PCR steps, with sample barcodes and sequencing adapters added in the second step. Sequencing of libraries was done on Illumina HiSeq 2500 (2x100 bp) or NovaSeq (2x150 bp). The paper's data handling went like this. MIGEC was used to demultiplex reads and collapse the reads into UMI consensus sequences, and MiXCR was used for V(D)J alignment. Vaccine-responding clonotypes were identified with edgeR using replicate PBMC samples, with FDR below 0.01 and a log2 fold change above 5 up to day 15 being required. Each bulk clonotype received a CD4 or CD8 identity based on whether the sequenced CD4 or CD8 repertoire contained that clonotype at higher abundance. TCRdb took the public reads, trimmed them with fastp at Q25, ran MiXCR for clone calling and kept in-frame beta chains. Rows with a matching CDR3 protein are joined into one entry that keeps the most common DNA and genes. It is TCRdb's table, rather than the study itself, that gives the V and J calls and clone size. The sample table holds 450,000 to 650,000 distinct CDR3 sequences, of which roughly 13% were seen once. Of the sample, about 14% is held by the ten largest clones.

Turning to this clonotype: Its antigen target is currently unknown. Base qualities are missing; no much larger clone stands one base away.

Unmatched junction bases come to 3, with V trimmed by 6 bases and J by 6 bases. The CDR3 starts with the cysteine, ends with the phenylalanine, and has 14 residues. Of the read, only the CDR3 DNA is kept; its 42 bases are in frame from base 1. CDR1 and CDR2 (SGHNT, YENEEA) derive from the germline V gene. The treatment or condition label, as the study defines it: live attenuated yellow fever vaccine strain. At each blood-draw timepoint, two biological replicates of bulk PBMCs were collected. A standard Ficoll-Paque protocol was used to isolate PBMCs from peripheral blood. TriZol was used to extract RNA from bulk PBMCs, from CD4 and CD8 fractions, and from dextramer-positive and dextramer-negative fractions.

Material: PBMCs, obtained on the day of the yellow fever booster vaccination. The rearranged chain carries TRBV11-3 and TRBJ2-2; TRBD2 agrees with 11 junctional bases. This TCR came from a man aged 25 to 45 who received the YFV17D yellow fever vaccine. The CDR3 reads as follows: CASRLAGGAGELFF. Read as DNA, the sequence is TGTGCCAGCAGGCTAGCGGGAGGCGCCGGGGAGCTGTTTTTT.